This passage covers 8 T cell receptor beta chains from one sample sequenced in a study of blood T cells in healthy people across ages. Then a second PCR, running roughly 6 to 12 cycles, was carried out with a sample-barcoded 5' primer and a J-beta primer mix. In TCRdb, the 5' RACE reads were re-called with MiXCR into one record per CDR3 protein. The sample lists about 1 million distinct CDR3 sequences, 40% to 45% occurring once. The sample taken for sequencing was blood. The source of these receptors is a woman aged 55-69 years in good health.

The chain is built from TRBV5-6 and TRBJ2-3; D gene unclear. Trimming stripped 3 bases from V and 8 bases from J, with 7 bases between. The CDR3 is 11 residues long. Germline CDR1 SGHDT, CDR2 YYEEEE. The CDR3 DNA follows: TGTGCCAGCAGCTCGGGTTTTACGCAGTATTTT. Translating it yields CASSSGFTQYF.

This chain connects TRBV20-1 to TRBJ1-2; D is perhaps TRBD1 (5 bases). Trimming left V 0 bases short and J 1 base short, with 12 bases between. The CDR3 runs to 15 residues. CDR1 and CDR2 from the germline V gene are DFQATT and SNEGSKA (reference sequence). As DNA, the CDR3 is TGCAGTGCTAGAGATACCAGGGCCATTAACTATGGCTACACCTTC. Protein product: CSARDTRAINYGYTF.

The V call is TRBV25-1, the J call TRBJ2-3; 10 bases map to TRBD2. Germline V gives CDR1 MGHDK, CDR2 SYGVNS. This CDR3 contains 16 residues. The ends lost 5 bases at V and 0 bases at J; junction bases unmatched: 5. CDR3 sequence reads: CASSSGRAASTDTQYF. CDR3 sequence (DNA): TGTGCCAGCAGTAGCGGGAGGGCCGCTAGCACAGATACGCAGTATTTT.

The V gene is TRBV5-4, the J gene TRBJ2-7; TRBD2 matches at 10 bases. TRBJ2-5 matches the DNA end more closely, so the J call is doubtful. The germline V gene has CDR1 SGHNT and CDR2 YYREEE (reference sequence). The CDR3 spans 16 residues. The CDR3 coding sequence is TGTGCCAGCAGCTTTACAAGCGGGAGGGCCGATGAGACCCAGTACTTC. Amino acids: CASSFTSGRADETQYF.

This clonotype was seen only a few times. The rearrangement uses TRBV7-6 and TRBJ1-4; D remains unclear. Per the germline V gene, CDR1 is SGHVS and CDR2 is FNYEAQ. This CDR3 has 14 residues. V was cut by 6 bases and J by 4 bases, with 12 bases left in between. This CDR3 is CASSPGPLNEKLFF. The CDR3 DNA sequence: TGTGCCAGCAGTCCCGGTCCTCTTAATGAAAAACTGTTTTTT.

This clonotype was seen only a few times. The gene calls are TRBV6-1 and TRBJ2-7; D possibly corresponds to TRBD1 (5 bases). Trimming removed 2 bases at V and 0 bases at J, with 14 bases between. Germline V gene sequence: CDR1 MNHNS, CDR2 SASEGT. This CDR3 has 16 amino acids. The CDR3 DNA follows: TGTGCCAGCAGTGAATTTGGCAGGGTGGACTCCTACGAGCAGTACTTC. This translates into CASSEFGRVDSYEQYF.

The chain combines TRBV3-1 with TRBJ1-2, with D unresolved. Germline lookup yields CDR1 LGHDT and CDR2 YNNKEL (reference sequence). The CDR3 loop spans 16 amino acids. Trimming pared 0 bases from V and 4 bases from J, leaving 15 bases between. Written as DNA, the CDR3 is TGTGCCAGCAGCCAAGAGGTCGGAGGGATCGGCTATGGCTACACCTTC. Translation: CASSQEVGGIGYGYTF.

This clonotype was observed a single time. The chain recombines TRBV13 with TRBJ2-1; 8 nucleotides agree with TRBD2. CDR3 size: 16 residues. CDR1 and CDR2 (germline): PRHDT, FYEKMQ (reference sequence). J was trimmed by 9 bases and V by 5 bases; bases with no gene match: 15. CDR3 sequence reads: CASSPRGRAGDTEQFF. The CDR3 nucleotides are TGTGCCAGCAGCCCCCGGGGACGAGCGGGAGACACTGAGCAGTTCTTC.